The subject of this entry is one T cell receptor (beta chain). The antigen is unknown. Generated by immunoSEQ multiplex PCR, the TCRdb table keeps only in-frame clones and is missing some. Among about 280,000 clones, around 87% were seen once, and the ten largest hold around 3%. The treatment here: over 15 received Ad26.COV2.S at low or high dose, single or two shots; roughly five received placebo; per-sample allocation not given. Collection of samples fell on day 63 after the first vaccine or placebo injection. Vaccine was an Ad26 vector expressing Wuhan-strain SARS-CoV-2 spike. The sample belongs to a study of Ad26.COV2.S vaccination and SARS-CoV-2 variants. Overall study results and limits: Non-spike TCR breadth did not differ much between vaccine and placebo recipients. Vaccine recipients surpassed placebo recipients in spike-specific TCR breadth.

CDR1 and CDR2 (germline): SGHRS, YFSETQ. V was shortened by 6 bases and J by 5 bases, with 11 bases between the two germline ends. CDR3 length: 12 residues. The TCR comes from a person aged 18-60 years who received the Ad26.COV2.S COVID-19 vaccine or a placebo. Sequencing used peripheral blood, obtained in a trial of Ad26.COV2.S vaccine versus placebo. This rearrangement joins TRBV5-1 to TRBJ1-1, with D unresolved. CDR3 coding DNA: TGCGCCAGCAAGGCAGAGGGAACTGAAGCTTTCTTT. As protein: CASKAEGTEAFF.